These T cell receptor beta chains were read from a single sample in a study of blood T cell repertoires in COVID-19. This table comes from immunoSEQ multiplex PCR, and its TCRdb copy is limited to in-frame clones, with some not included. The repertoire has approximately 89,000 clones, approximately 92% of them found once; the top ten carry about 6.6%. The sequenced sample was peripheral blood. The receptors come from a woman aged 55-69 years with active COVID-19. Each CDR3 is given with its conserved first and last residue. The order of the fields is D gene, clone size, V gene, J gene, CDR3 DNA, CDR3 protein. A D gene is named only where the DNA matches it firmly. A row's size may be missing; if present it is once, few, many or a size class.

NA	NA	TRBV28	TRBJ2-4	TGTGCCAGCATCCCCGGGGCCAGGGGTGGCTTGGGAAACATTCAGTACTTC	CASIPGARGGLGNIQYF
TRBD2	NA	TRBV28	TRBJ2-7	TGTGCCTGCTGTTTGGGCGGGGGGGGGAGGGTTCCCTACGAGCAGTACTTC	CACCLGGGGRVPYEQYF
TRBD2	NA	TRBV28	TRBJ2-1	TGTGCCAGCAAACTCCAGCGGGGTAACAATGAGCAGTTCTTC	CASKLQRGNNEQFF
TRBD1	NA	TRBV3-1/TRBV3-2	TRBJ2-1	TGTGCCAGCAGCCAAGATCGCTGGACAGGGGTTGGGGTATATGAGCAGTTCTTC	CASSQDRWTGVGVYEQFF
TRBD2	NA	TRBV7-2	TRBJ2-1	TGTGCCAGCAGCTTAACTAGCGGGTGGTCCTACAATGAGCAGTTCTTC	CASSLTSGWSYNEQFF
TRBD2	few	TRBV28	TRBJ2-3	TGTGCCAGCAGTCCGAGCCCAGGACTAGCGGGAGCTCAAAATACGCAGTATTTT	CASSPSPGLAGAQNTQYF
TRBD1	NA	TRBV3-1/TRBV3-2	TRBJ1-5	TGTGCCAGCAGCCAAGGGGACAGTCAGCCCCAGCATTTT	CASSQGDSQPQHF
NA	NA	TRBV18	TRBJ2-7	TGTGCCAGCTCTCCACCCACCTACGAGCAGTACTTC	CASSPPTYEQYF
TRBD1	NA	TRBV7-9	TRBJ1-2	TGTGCCAGCAGTCAGACAGGGGGCCGTGGCTACACCTTC	CASSQTGGRGYTF
NA	NA	TRBV6-4	TRBJ1-1	TGTGCCAGCAGTGACACTTCCCAGGGTAACACTGAAGCTTTCTTT	CASSDTSQGNTEAFF
TRBD1	NA	TRBV19	TRBJ2-1	TGTGCCAGTAGTACCTCAGGGGGAATGAGGATGAATGAGCAGTTCTTC	CASSTSGGMRMNEQFF
NA	NA	TRBV2	TRBJ2-4	TGTGCCAGCAGTCTGGGTGGGACACTAGGAAACATTCAGTACTTC	CASSLGGTLGNIQYF
TRBD1	NA	TRBV5-8	TRBJ1-5	TGTGCCAGCAGTCCCGGGACAGGGGTTAGCAATCAGCCCCAGCATTTT	CASSPGTGVSNQPQHF
TRBD2	once	TRBV7-6	TRBJ2-7	TGTGCCAGCAGCCCTTCCCCCGTAGCGGGAGGGCCCTACGAGCAGTACTTC	CASSPSPVAGGPYEQYF
NA	NA	TRBV6-6	TRBJ2-1	TGTGCCAGCAGCCGCCATAGGGGACTTTCAGATGAGCAGTTCTTC	CASSRHRGLSDEQFF
NA	NA	TRBV10-2	TRBJ2-1	TGCGCCAGCAGTATACTCGGGTTCTCCTACAATGAGCAGTTCTTC	CASSILGFSYNEQFF
NA	NA	TRBV28	TRBJ1-4	TGTGCCAGCAGTTGGCAGGACAGATTAAATGAAAAACTGTTTTTT	CASSWQDRLNEKLFF
TRBD2	NA	TRBV18	TRBJ2-5	TGTGCCAGCTCAGGTCCACAGACTAGCGGGGCACAAGAGACCCAGTACTTC	CASSGPQTSGAQETQYF
NA	NA	TRBV6-5	TRBJ1-2	TGTGCCAGCAGCATTAGCGCCGACTATGGCTACACCTTC	CASSISADYGYTF
NA	once	TRBV11-2	TRBJ2-7	TGTGCCAGCAGCTTGGGGGCATACGAGCAGTACTTC	CASSLGAYEQYF
TRBD2	NA	TRBV30	TRBJ2-5	TGTGCCTGGAGGGGGGAGGGAGGAATTCCCCAAGAGACCCAGTACTTC	CAWRGEGGIPQETQYF
TRBD2	NA	TRBV5-1	TRBJ2-7	TGCGCCAGCAGCCCGACTAGCGGGAGCTACGAGCAGTACTTC	CASSPTSGSYEQYF
NA	NA	TRBV4-3	TRBJ1-6	TGCGCCAGCAGCCAAAACAAAAACCTTAATTCACCCCTCCACTTT	CASSQNKNLNSPLHF
TRBD1	NA	TRBV11-2	TRBJ2-7	TGTGCCAGTCTCCCCGCGGGGCAGGGGGCGAAGCAGTACTTC	CASLPAGQGAKQYF
NA	NA	TRBV4-1	TRBJ1-5	TGCGCCAGCAGCCAAGATCAAGCTCCGGGGAATCAGCCCCAGCATTTT	CASSQDQAPGNQPQHF
TRBD1	NA	TRBV5-1	TRBJ1-1	TGCGCCAGCAGCTATGGACAGGGAGGCACTGAAGCTTTCTTT	CASSYGQGGTEAFF
TRBD1	NA	TRBV28	TRBJ2-4	TGTGCCAGCAGTTTAATCTCCGGGGGGACAGGGCAAATTCAGTACTTC	CASSLISGGTGQIQYF
NA	NA	TRBV28	TRBJ1-1	TGTGCCAGCAGAGATGGACAGCCGAACACTGAAGCTTTCTTT	CASRDGQPNTEAFF
NA	NA	TRBV28	TRBJ1-1	TGTGCCAGCAGTTTTGGGACTCCAAACACTGAAGCTTTCTTT	CASSFGTPNTEAFF
NA	NA	TRBV15	TRBJ2-7	TGTGCCACCAGTCCGTCTTCCTACGAGCAGTACTTC	CATSPSSYEQYF
TRBD1	NA	TRBV5-1	TRBJ2-5	TGCGCCAGCAGCTTGGCAGGGGGACAAGAGACCCAGTACTTC	CASSLAGGQETQYF
TRBD1	NA	TRBV7-2	TRBJ2-7	TGTGCCAGCAGCTTAGGACAGGGCCCCCGCTCCTACGAGCAGTACTTC	CASSLGQGPRSYEQYF
NA	NA	TRBV4-3	TRBJ2-7	TGCGCCAGCAGCCCTGGGGGCCTATTCTACGAGCAGTACTTC	CASSPGGLFYEQYF
NA	NA	TRBV13	TRBJ2-7	TGTGCCAGCAGCTTAGTGGGCCGCTACGAGCAGTACTTC	CASSLVGRYEQYF
TRBD1	NA	TRBV7-9	TRBJ1-2	TGTGCCAGCAGCGCGCGGGACAGCGAAGGCTACACCTTC	CASSARDSEGYTF
NA	NA	TRBV1	TRBJ1-1	TGCACCAGCAGCCATCCGATTCACAGGGGAGTCCCTGAAGCTTTCTTT	CTSSHPIHRGVPEAFF
NA	NA	TRBV28	TRBJ2-1	TGTGCCAGCAGAGGGAGCTCCTACAATGAGCAGTTCTTC	CASRGSSYNEQFF
NA	NA	TRBV24-1	TRBJ1-6	TGTGCCACCAGTGATCTCAGCGGGGCAGGGAATTCACCCCTCCACTTT	CATSDLSGAGNSPLHF
TRBD1	NA	TRBV5-8	TRBJ1-5	TGTGCCAGCAGCCCTGGACAGGGGAAGGGTTATAGCAATCAGCCCCAGCATTTT	CASSPGQGKGYSNQPQHF
TRBD1	few	TRBV28	TRBJ1-6	TGTGCCAGCAGTGCCGGGACAGGGGCGGATAATAATTCACCCCTCCACTTT	CASSAGTGADNNSPLHF
NA	NA	TRBV5-4	TRBJ2-5	TGTGCCACCAGACAGGCTCCACAAGAGACCCAGTACTTC	CATRQAPQETQYF
TRBD2	NA	TRBV4-1	TRBJ2-1	TGCGCCAGCAGCCGGCCCTCAGGAGCGGGGGTGGGTAATGAGCAGTTCTTC	CASSRPSGAGVGNEQFF
NA	NA	TRBV10-2	TRBJ2-7	TGCGCCAGCAGTGATTCGGGGGGCCTCTCCTACGAGCAGTACTTC	CASSDSGGLSYEQYF
TRBD2	NA	TRBV24-1	TRBJ2-1	TGTGCCACCAGTGATTTGGGCGGGGGGGCTTGGAATGAGCAGTTCTTC	CATSDLGGGAWNEQFF
NA	few	TRBV7-8	TRBJ1-3	TGTGCCAGCAGCTTAGGAGTTCTCTCTGGAAACACCATATATTTT	CASSLGVLSGNTIYF
NA	NA	TRBV7-8	TRBJ1-1	TGTGCCAGCAGCCCCGACAGATGGAACACTGAAGCTTTCTTT	CASSPDRWNTEAFF
NA	NA	TRBV20-1	TRBJ2-7	TGCAGTGCCGCCAGGGGTCGCGAGCAGTACTTC	CSAARGREQYF
NA	NA	TRBV21-1	TRBJ2-5	TGTGCCAGCAGCACCCGTCACTCCCAAGAGACCCAGTACTTC	CASSTRHSQETQYF
NA	NA	TRBV30	TRBJ1-1	TGTGCCTGGAGTAAGGGGGGGAGGAACACTGAAGCTTTCTTT	CAWSKGGRNTEAFF
TRBD2	NA	TRBV4-3	TRBJ2-1	TGCGCCAGCAGCCAGGAACGTGCGTCTAGCGGGGGGAATGAGCAGTTCTTC	CASSQERASSGGNEQFF
NA	NA	TRBV10-3	TRBJ1-2	TGTGCTTCGGGCAGGGAAGGCTATGGCTACACCTTC	CASGREGYGYTF
NA	NA	TRBV3-1/TRBV3-2	TRBJ2-2	TGTGCCAGCAGCCAAGCAGGACTAAGTTACGGGGAGCTGTTTTTT	CASSQAGLSYGELFF
NA	NA	TRBV12-3/TRBV12-4	TRBJ1-1	TGTGCCAGCAGTTTAGCAGCGAACACTGAAGCTTTCTTT	CASSLAANTEAFF
TRBD2	NA	TRBV7-2	TRBJ2-2	TGTGCCAGCAGCCCCAGCGGGGGTGCCTCTTTCGCGACCGGGGAGCTGTTTTTT	CASSPSGGASFATGELFF
NA	NA	TRBV7-8	TRBJ1-5	TGTGCCAGCAGCTTCTCCGGGACTGTGGGTCAGCCCCAGCATTTT	CASSFSGTVGQPQHF
TRBD2	NA	TRBV11-3	TRBJ2-3	TGTGCCAGCAGCGCCCGACTAGCGGGGGGCACAGATACGCAGTATTTT	CASSARLAGGTDTQYF
TRBD2	few	TRBV5-1	TRBJ2-1	TGCGCCAGCAGCTTGGTAGCGGGAACGGGGAATGAGCAGTTCTTC	CASSLVAGTGNEQFF
NA	NA	TRBV7-3	TRBJ2-1	TGTGCCAGCAGCCCAGGATCCTACAATGAGCAGTTCTTC	CASSPGSYNEQFF
TRBD2	NA	TRBV6-6	TRBJ2-1	TGTGCCAGCAGTCCTCGACTAGCGGGGGGGGAGCAGTTCTTC	CASSPRLAGGEQFF
NA	NA	TRBV19	TRBJ2-7	TGTGCCAGTAGTCTTGACAGGAACTCCTACGAGCAGTACTTC	CASSLDRNSYEQYF